A single sample is the source of the 14 T cell receptor beta chains below, sequenced in a study of blood T cell repertoires in COVID-19. Sequenced by immunoSEQ multiplex PCR; TCRdb stores in-frame clones only, minus some. The table shows roughly 220,000 clones, with just over 85% occurring only once. The sequencing sample was made of PBMCs or T cells enriched from blood (not recorded which). All receptors derive from a woman in her thirties or forties with acute COVID-19.

The chain combines TRBV7-2 with TRBJ1-5, with D perhaps matching TRBD1 (6 bases). Trimming left V 6 bases short and J 3 bases short, with 21 bases between. The CDR3 totals 17 residues. Germline V gene lookup returns CDR1 SGHTA and CDR2 FQGNSA. DNA for the CDR3: TGTGCCAGCAGTCTGAACGGCGGGGGCCGACTCAATCAGCCCCAGCATTTT. This translates into CASSLNGGGRLNQPQHF. Based on the CDR3 plus reference TRBV7-2 and TRBJ1-5, the full variable domain is GAGVSQSPSNKVTEKGKDVELRCDPISGHTALYWYRQSLGQGLEFLIYFQGNSAPDKSGLPSDRFSAERTGGSVSTLTIQRTQQEDSAVYLCASSLNGGGRLNQPQHFGDGTRLSIL.

Only a few counts were recorded for this clone. The chain carries TRBV12-5 and TRBJ1-1; possible D gene TRBD1, 5 bases. CDR3 length equals 16 residues. V was shortened by 0 bases and J by 1 base, with 12 bases between the two germline ends. CDR1 and CDR2 (germline): LGHNT, FRNRAP. CDR3 protein: CASGLVRIGQNTEAFF. CDR3 sequence (DNA): TGTGCTAGTGGTTTGGTACGCATAGGACAGAACACTGAAGCTTTCTTT.

This clone was observed once. This CDR3 is CASSVGQGQYGYTF. In nucleotides, the CDR3 is TGTGCCAGCAGCGTAGGCCAGGGTCAATATGGCTACACCTTC. The rearrangement uses TRBV9 and TRBJ1-2; TRBD1 might be the D (5 bases). Trimming left V 0 bases short and J 5 bases short, with 11 bases between. This CDR3 contains 14 residues. Germline V gives CDR1 SGDLS, CDR2 YYNGEE.

The chain combines TRBV5-1 with TRBJ1-1; unclear D gene. Germline CDR1 SGHRS, CDR2 YFSETQ. Deletions cut 4 bases from V and 3 bases from J, with 13 bases between. This CDR3 contains 14 residues. This CDR3 reads CASSDPRGYTEAFF. CDR3 DNA: TGCGCCAGCAGCGACCCGCGGGGTTACACTGAAGCTTTCTTT. The full variable domain, in which reference TRBV5-1 and TRBJ1-1 provide the parts outside the CDR3, is KAGVTQTPRYLIKTRGQQVTLSCSPISGHRSVSWYQQTPGQGLQFLFEYFSETQRNKGNFPGRFSGRQFSNSRSEMNVSTLELGDSALYLCASSDPRGYTEAFFGQGTRLTVV.

The rearrangement links TRBV9 to TRBJ1-1; TRBD1 is a possible D gene (6 bases). V was trimmed by 3 bases and J by 2 bases, leaving 14 bases between them. The germline gives CDR1 SGDLS, CDR2 YYNGEE. This CDR3 spans 15 amino acids. CDR3 residues: CASSEGDRTNTEAFF. The CDR3 nucleotides are TGTGCCAGCAGCGAGGGAGACAGGACCAACACTGAAGCTTTCTTT. Drawing the rest from reference TRBV9 and TRBJ1-1, the complete variable domain is DSGVTQTPKHLITATGQRVTLRCSPRSGDLSVYWYQQSLDQGLQFLIQYYNGEERAKGNILERFSAQQFPDLHSELNLSSLELGDSALYFCASSEGDRTNTEAFFGQGTRLTVV.

The chain is built from TRBV5-1 and TRBJ2-3; 10 bases align to TRBD1. V was pared by 4 bases and J by 5 bases, with 4 bases of the junction left unmatched. Germline CDR1 and CDR2: SGHRS and YFSETQ. The CDR3 runs to 14 residues. The CDR3: CASSQTGGRDTQYF. The CDR3 nucleotides read TGCGCCAGCAGCCAGACAGGGGGCAGAGATACGCAGTATTTT.

The V call is TRBV5-1, the J call TRBJ1-4; the match to TRBD1 covers 7 bases. The V segment lost 5 bases and the J segment 6 bases; nucleotides outside the gene matches: 7. Germline V lookup: CDR1 SGHRS, CDR2 YFSETQ. The CDR3 extends over 14 amino acids. CDR3 DNA: TGCGCCAGCAGTCGCGAGGGGGCGGATGAAAAACTGTTTTTT. Protein sequence: CASSREGADEKLFF. Full variable domain (outside the CDR3, taken from reference TRBV5-1 and TRBJ1-4): KAGVTQTPRYLIKTRGQQVTLSCSPISGHRSVSWYQQTPGQGLQFLFEYFSETQRNKGNFPGRFSGRQFSNSRSEMNVSTLELGDSALYLCASSREGADEKLFFGSGTQLSVL.

This clone occurred once. The junction departs from germline at one end; a sequencing error may be responsible. CDR3 nucleotides: TGTGCCAGCAGTTTCGACAGGCCCCCTGTCATCTTC. Translating it yields CASSFDRPPVIF. The rearrangement links TRBV7-9 to TRBJ1-2; D might be TRBD1 (6 bases). Germline V gene lookup returns CDR1 SEHNR and CDR2 FQNEAQ (reference sequence). This CDR3 region has 12 residues. Based on the CDR3 plus reference TRBV7-9 and TRBJ1-2, the full variable domain is DTGVSQNPRHKITKRGQNVTFRCDPISEHNRLYWYRQTLGQGPEFLTYFQNEAQLEKSRLLSDRFSAERPKGSFSTLEIQRTEQGDSAMYLCASSFDRPPVIFGSGTRLTVV.

This chain links TRBV18 with TRBJ1-6; TRBD1 matches at 8 bases. CDR1 is KGHSH, CDR2 LQKENI, per germline. This CDR3 contains 16 residues. The junction had 4 bases not matched to a gene; V was cut back by 3 bases and J by 3 bases. The CDR3 DNA reads TGTGCCAGCTCACCCTTCACAGGGGGCTATAATTCACCCCTCCACTTT. This sequence encodes CASSPFTGGYNSPLHF.

This clone was detected a few times. This sequence joins TRBV19 and TRBJ1-2, with 7 bases that match TRBD1. Germline CDR1 reads LNHDA; CDR2 reads SQIVND (reference sequence). CDR3 length equals 15 residues. The V segment lost 3 bases and the J segment 2 bases; nucleotides outside the gene matches: 6. The DNA of the CDR3 is TGTGCCAGTAGTATGGCCGCGACAGGGAACTATGGCTACACCTTC. This codes for CASSMAATGNYGYTF.

J is TRBJ1-5 and V is TRBV7-8, with TRBD1 matching over 7 bases. Germline values: CDR1 SGHVS, CDR2 FQNEAQ. CDR3 length: 16 residues. Unmatched junction bases numbered 5, after V lost 1 base and J lost 2 bases. The CDR3 sequence: CASSLVAGGGNQPQHF. CDR3 DNA: TGTGCCAGCAGCTTAGTGGCAGGGGGTGGCAATCAGCCCCAGCATTTT.

The chain carries TRBV29-1 and TRBJ2-7; 11 nucleotides agree with TRBD1. The CDR3 is 15 amino acids. V gave up 4 bases and J gave up 4 bases; unmatched junction bases: 9. Germline lookup yields CDR1 SQVTM and CDR2 ANQGSEA. CDR3 region: CSVGAGQGVGYEQYF. In DNA form, the CDR3 reads TGCAGCGTTGGCGCGGGACAGGGGGTAGGTTACGAGCAGTACTTC.

In this sample, this clone turned up once. This chain joins TRBV4-3 and TRBJ1-2, with TRBD1 matching 9 bases. CDR3 size: 15 residues. The J segment lost 6 bases and the V segment lost 1 base, leaving 6 bases of the junction unmatched. Germline lookup yields CDR1 LGHNA and CDR2 YSLEER. Written as DNA, the CDR3 is TGCGCCAGCAGCCAAGTGGGGGACAGGGCTGATGGCTACACCTTC. It codes for CASSQVGDRADGYTF.

V is TRBV29-1 and J is TRBJ1-3, with TRBD1 matching 8 bases. V lost 4 bases and J lost 2; bases outside the gene matches: 10. There are 16 residues in the CDR3. Germline CDR1 is SQVTM and CDR2 is ANQGSEA. The CDR3 here is CSVAVSGQGTGNTIYF. The CDR3 nucleotides are TGCAGCGTTGCCGTCTCTGGACAGGGAACTGGAAACACCATATATTTT.